A single sample gave rise to the 32 T cell receptor beta chains below, sequenced in a study of Graves' ophthalmopathy and Graves' hyperthyroidism. Beta-chain TCR CDR3 regions were amplified from RNA transcripts. First-round RT-PCR with HTBI primers preceded a second-round multiplex PCR. TCRdb reprocessed the multiplex PCR reads with MiXCR, giving one entry per CDR3 protein. The table shows around 670,000 distinct CDR3 sequences, with approximately 40% occurring only once. Sample: peripheral blood. These TCRs come from an adult man with Graves' ophthalmopathy.

This clonotype was observed a few times. This CDR3 is CASHGQRHYEQYF. CDR3 DNA sequence: TGTGCCAGCCACGGACAGAGGCACTACGAGCAGTACTTC. The chain employs TRBV10-3 and TRBJ2-7; tentative D call: TRBD1 (6 bases). V was pared by 10 bases and J by 3 bases, with 16 bases between. The CDR3 loop spans 13 amino acids. Germline CDR1 reads ENHRY; CDR2 reads SYGVKD.

The chain employs TRBV11-2 and TRBJ1-2; D perhaps matches TRBD1 (5 bases). The CDR3 sequence is 13 residues long. The V and J ends lost 4 bases and 6 bases respectively, with 12 bases between them. The V gene's germline CDR1 is SGHAT and CDR2 FQNNGV. The CDR3 DNA reads as TGTGCCAGCAGCTCGGGGGGGACTAATGGCTACACCTTC. Residues: CASSSGGTNGYTF.

This chain joins TRBV2 and TRBJ1-2; TRBD1 aligns across 9 bases. CDR1 and CDR2 from the germline V gene are SNHLY and FYNNEI. The trim removed 5 bases at V and 6 bases at J, leaving 10 bases unmatched. This CDR3 region has 15 residues. CDR3 sequence: CASSPQPGTGNGYTF. The CDR3 region has the DNA TGTGCCAGCAGTCCCCAACCCGGGACAGGGAATGGCTACACCTTC.

The rearrangement links TRBV25-1 to TRBJ2-2; 8 bases line up with TRBD1. The V and J ends lost 6 bases and 4 bases, in that order; junction bases with no gene match: 10. The CDR3 extends over 16 amino acids. Germline V gene sequence: CDR1 MGHDK, CDR2 SYGVNS. The CDR3 DNA follows: TGTGCCAGCAGCTTAGCAGGGACAGGACCCACCGGGGAGCTGTTTTTT. Its protein is CASSLAGTGPTGELFF.

The V call is TRBV12-3 or TRBV12-4, the J call TRBJ1-4, with D perhaps TRBD1 (5 bases). The CDR3 has 15 residues. V was cut by 5 bases and J by 8 bases, with 18 bases left in between. The CDR3 spells CASSLRQSSVEKLFF. The CDR3, as DNA: TGTGCCAGCAGTCTTCGACAGAGCTCCGTCGAAAAACTGTTTTTT.

This chain connects TRBV29-1 to TRBJ1-2, with 8 bases matching TRBD1. The CDR3 is 15 residues long. The J segment lost 4 bases and the V segment lost 3 bases, leaving 10 bases of the junction unmatched. Germline V gene lookup returns CDR1 SQVTM and CDR2 ANQGSEA. In DNA, the CDR3 is TGCAGCGTTGACGACACCGGGACAGGCGGCTATGGCTACACCTTC. This gives the protein CSVDDTGTGGYGYTF.

This clonotype was seen at least ten times. V usage is TRBV9 and J usage is TRBJ1-6; tentatively, D is TRBD1 (5 bases). Trimming took off 3 bases at V and 7 bases at J, with 14 bases between the two ends. CDR3 size: 15 residues. The V gene's germline CDR1 is SGDLS and CDR2 YYNGEE. CDR3 amino acids: CASSGGSAGNSPLHF. Written as DNA, the CDR3 is TGTGCCAGCAGCGGGGGGTCTGCCGGGAATTCACCCCTCCACTTT.

The chain joins TRBV7-2 to TRBJ1-5, with a possible D match to TRBD1 (6 bases). This CDR3 spans 15 amino acids. Trimming took 5 bases from V and 3 from J, leaving 14 bases between them. The germline V gene has CDR1 SGHTA and CDR2 FQGNSA. CDR3 amino acids: CASSAGTSNNQPQHF. Written as DNA, the CDR3 is TGTGCCAGCAGCGCCGGGACAAGCAACAATCAGCCCCAGCATTTT.

This clonotype was picked up many times. The chain joins TRBV24-1 to TRBJ2-2; 8 bases line up with TRBD1. Germline V CDR1 and CDR2: KGHDR, SFDVKD. Trimming cost V 11 bases and J 6 bases; bases outside gene matches: 4. The CDR3 covers 12 residues. CDR3 protein: CASKQGAGELFF. CDR3 DNA sequence: TGTGCCAGTAAACAGGGGGCCGGGGAGCTGTTTTTT.

This clonotype was found a few times. The chain carries TRBV7-9 and TRBJ1-2; 7 positions match TRBD1. Germline CDR1 and CDR2: SEHNR and FQNEAQ (reference sequence). The CDR3 sequence is 16 residues long. The V segment lost 5 bases and the J segment 1 base; nucleotides outside the gene matches: 10. CDR3 coding DNA: TGTGCCAGCAGCCATGGACGGACAGGAGTTAACTATGGCTACACCTTC. Residues: CASSHGRTGVNYGYTF. Based on the CDR3 plus reference TRBV7-9 and TRBJ1-2, the full variable domain is DTGVSQNPRHKITKRGQNVTFRCDPISEHNRLYWYRQTLGQGPEFLTYFQNEAQLEKSRLLSDRFSAERPKGSFSTLEIQRTEQGDSAMYLCASSHGRTGVNYGYTFGSGTRLTVV.

This clonotype was observed a few times. At one end, the junction sequence differs from germline, possibly due to a read error. This chain uses TRBV2 with TRBJ1-2; weak D call: TRBD1 (6 bases). CDR3 length: 14 residues. The germline CDR1 and CDR2 sequences are SNHLY and FYNNEI. The DNA of the CDR3 is TGTGCCAGCAGTGTCTCAGGGGACCCCTATGGCCACACCTTC. The encoded protein is CASSVSGDPYGHTF.

This clonotype occurred many times. The V gene is TRBV24-1, the J gene TRBJ2-7, with D possibly being TRBD2 (6 bases). Trimming removed 6 bases at V and 2 bases at J, with 16 bases between. The germline V gene has CDR1 KGHDR and CDR2 SFDVKD. The CDR3 contains 15 residues. CDR3 in DNA: TGTGCCACCAGTCACTCCGGGACTCCCCCCTACGAGCAGTACTTC. The encoded protein is CATSHSGTPPYEQYF.

This clonotype was picked up many times. V is TRBV19 and J is TRBJ1-1, with D perhaps matching TRBD1 (5 bases). The CDR3 extends over 13 amino acids. The germline V and J ends were trimmed by 4 bases and 9 bases, with 15 bases remaining between them. Germline V gene sequence: CDR1 LNHDA, CDR2 SQIVND (reference sequence). CDR3 in amino acids: CASSNGAAGQAFF. The CDR3 coding sequence is TGTGCCAGTAGTAATGGGGCAGCGGGACAAGCTTTCTTT. The variable domain in full, with the rest retrieved from reference TRBV19 and TRBJ1-1, is DGGITQSPKYLFRKEGQNVTLSCEQNLNHDAMYWYRQDPGQGLRLIYYSQIVNDFQKGDIAEGYSVSREKKESFPLTVTSAQKNPTAFYLCASSNGAAGQAFFGQGTRLTVV.

The chain links TRBV15 to TRBJ1-1; D ambiguous. The CDR3 has 15 amino acids. Germline V gene lookup returns CDR1 LNHNV and CDR2 YYDKDF (reference sequence). Trimming pared 1 base from V and 4 bases from J, leaving 13 bases between. In DNA form, the CDR3 reads TGTGCCACCAGCAGAGCTGGGAGTATGTTCACTGAAGCTTTCTTT. It specifies CATSRAGSMFTEAFF.

As concerns this clonotype: At one end, the junction sequence differs from germline, possibly due to a read error. V is TRBV24-1 and J is TRBJ1-5; 7 nucleotides agree with TRBD1. The CDR3 totals 14 residues. Germline V lookup: CDR1 KGHDR, CDR2 SFDVKD. Written as DNA, the CDR3 is TGTGCCAGCAGTACGACGACAGGGATCCAGCCCCAGCATTTT. Protein: CASSTTTGIQPQHF.

The chain joins TRBV7-2 to TRBJ2-5, with 8 bases identical to TRBD1. Germline trimming cut 4 bases from V and 4 bases from J; bases unmatched to any gene: 8. The CDR3 loop spans 15 amino acids. Germline lookup yields CDR1 SGHTA and CDR2 FQGNSA. The CDR3 region has the DNA TGTGCCAGCAGCTACCCGCAGGGGGCGGGAGAGACCCAGTACTTC. Protein: CASSYPQGAGETQYF.

As concerns this clonotype: The junction does not match germline at one end; this may be a read error. The chain couples TRBV10-3 to TRBJ2-5; 11 bases align to TRBD2. Germline V gene data show CDR1 as ENHRY and CDR2 as SYGVKD. The CDR3 has 17 amino acids. This CDR3 is CASSSLAGARTQETQYF. DNA of the CDR3: TGTGCCAGCAGTTCACTAGCGGGGGCCCGGACCCAAGAGACCCAGTACTTC.

The gene calls are TRBV7-6 and TRBJ1-1; D is undetermined. The length of the CDR3 is 14 residues. Germline loops: CDR1 SGHVS, CDR2 FNYEAQ. V was clipped by 5 bases and J by 11 bases, with 21 bases between them. The CDR3, as DNA: TGTGCCAGCAGCCATGTTAGGAATGGGGAAGTGGCTTTCTTT. It yields the protein CASSHVRNGEVAFF. Using reference TRBV7-6 and TRBJ1-1 for the parts outside the CDR3, the full variable domain is GAGVSQSPRYKVTKRGQDVALRCDPISGHVSLYWYRQALGQGPEFLTYFNYEAQQDKSGLPNDRFSAERPEGSISTLTIQRTEQRDSAMYRCASSHVRNGEVAFFGQGTRLTVV.

The genes are TRBV2 and TRBJ2-7, with 9 bases fitting TRBD1. Looked up from germline, CDR1 is SNHLY and CDR2 is FYNNEI. V was clipped by 6 bases and J by 5 bases; unmatched bases: 5. The CDR3 has 13 amino acids. The DNA for the CDR3 is TGTGCCAGCAGCACCCGACAGGGGGACGAGCAGTACTTC. Translating it yields CASSTRQGDEQYF. The full variable domain, rest sourced from reference TRBV2 and TRBJ2-7, is EPEVTQTPSHQVTQMGQEVILRCVPISNHLYFYWYRQILGQKVEFLVSFYNNEISEKSEIFDDQFSVERPDGSNFTLKIRSTKLEDSAMYFCASSTRQGDEQYFGPGTRLTVT.

The chain joins TRBV12-3 or TRBV12-4 to TRBJ1-4, with D unresolved. Trimming took 7 bases from V and 6 from J, leaving 15 bases between them. This CDR3 spans 14 amino acids. CDR3 region: CASKTVLQDEKLFF. The CDR3 coding sequence is TGTGCCAGCAAGACGGTTTTGCAAGATGAAAAACTGTTTTTT.

This clonotype appeared a few times. This chain uses TRBV20-1 with TRBJ2-7; 9 bases match TRBD1. Trimming at V came to 6 bases and at J to 6 bases, leaving 12 bases not matched to a gene. Germline CDR1 reads DFQATT; CDR2 reads SNEGSKA (reference sequence). This CDR3 comprises 14 residues. Here the CDR3 reads CSALGGQGRSEQYF. The CDR3 DNA is TGCAGTGCCTTAGGGGGACAGGGTCGGTCCGAGCAGTACTTC.

Worth noting for this clonotype: Since a much larger clone is just one base distant, this may be a read error. The V call is TRBV12-3 or TRBV12-4, the J call TRBJ1-4; D is ambiguous. Trimming pared 10 bases from V and 7 bases from J, leaving 22 bases between. The CDR3 consists of 15 residues. The CDR3 loop reads CATALSAGFGEKLFF. The CDR3 bases are TGTGCCACCGCATTAAGCGCGGGATTCGGTGAAAAACTGTTTTTT.

The V and J genes are TRBV9 and TRBJ1-4; D might be TRBD1 (6 bases). Germline V gene lookup returns CDR1 SGDLS and CDR2 YYNGEE. This CDR3 is 16 amino acids long. V was shortened by 4 bases and J by 5 bases, with 18 bases between the two germline ends. In nucleotides, the CDR3 is TGTGCCAGCAGCCAAGATTGGGGGCAGGGGAATGAAAAACTGTTTTTT. Residues: CASSQDWGQGNEKLFF.

The rearrangement links TRBV11-1 to TRBJ1-6, with D unresolved. The CDR3 loop spans 16 amino acids. In germline, CDR1 is SGHAT, CDR2 FQDESV (reference sequence). V was cut by 6 bases and J by 0 bases, with 12 bases left in between. CDR3 amino acids: CASSWQPSSYNSPLHF. The CDR3 region has the DNA TGTGCCAGCAGTTGGCAGCCCAGCTCCTATAATTCACCCCTCCACTTT.

The V gene is TRBV7-2, the J gene TRBJ2-5; TRBD2 aligns across 9 bases. CDR1 SGHTA and CDR2 FQGNSA come from the germline V gene. V shed 8 bases and J 3 bases; nucleotides not matched to a gene: 10. The length of the CDR3 is 15 residues. CDR3 region: CASGLVVAGEETQYF. In nucleotides, the CDR3 is TGTGCCAGCGGCCTAGTGGTAGCGGGAGAAGAGACCCAGTACTTC.

At least ten counts were recorded for this clonotype. The chain joins TRBV19 to TRBJ2-5; D perhaps matches TRBD1 (6 bases). Per germline, CDR1 LNHDA and CDR2 SQIVND (reference sequence). This CDR3 spans 12 amino acids. Trimming shortened V by 6 bases and J by 3 bases, and 8 bases separated the two germline ends. CDR3 protein: CASSQGKETQYF. The CDR3 nucleotides read TGTGCCAGTAGCCAGGGGAAAGAGACCCAGTACTTC.

The chain carries TRBV20-1 and TRBJ2-5, with 8 bases aligning to TRBD1. The ends lost 3 bases at V and 2 bases at J; junction bases unmatched: 5. The CDR3 covers 14 residues. The germline gives CDR1 DFQATT, CDR2 SNEGSKA (reference sequence). The DNA of the CDR3 is TGCAGTGCTAGGGGACAGGCACCTCAAGAGACCCAGTACTTC. Translation: CSARGQAPQETQYF.

This clonotype has a handful of counts. V usage is TRBV10-3 and J usage is TRBJ2-3; D remains unclear. Germline CDR1 is ENHRY and CDR2 is SYGVKD. This CDR3 contains 12 residues. The ends were cut back, 3 bases at V and 5 bases at J, with 6 bases in the middle. CDR3 protein: CAISDVGDTQYF. CDR3 DNA sequence: TGTGCCATCAGTGACGTGGGAGATACGCAGTATTTT.

This clonotype was seen more than once but under ten times. V usage is TRBV14 and J usage is TRBJ1-1; 11 bases match TRBD1. Unmatched junction bases numbered 9, after V lost 1 base and J lost 5 bases. Germline CDR1 reads SGHDN; CDR2 reads FVKESK. This CDR3 contains 17 residues. The CDR3 DNA reads TGTGCCAGCAGCCAAGGGGTCGGACAGGGGGCGCGTACTGAAGCTTTCTTT. Protein product: CASSQGVGQGARTEAFF.

The chain couples TRBV6-1 to TRBJ2-5; D gene ambiguous. Germline values: CDR1 MNHNS, CDR2 SASEGT. The CDR3 sequence is 14 residues long. The V end was cut by 2 bases, the J end by 4 bases, with 11 bases between. In nucleotides, the CDR3 is TGTGCCAGCAGTGAATATTTAGCTAGAGAGACCCAGTACTTC. It is translated as CASSEYLARETQYF.

CDR3 region: CASSDSAGGEELFF. CDR3 coding DNA: TGTGCCAGCAGTGATAGTGCCGGGGGAGAGGAGCTGTTTTTT. This rearrangement joins TRBV25-1 to TRBJ2-2, with a weak D call TRBD2 (6 bases). The CDR3 loop spans 14 amino acids. Per the germline V gene, CDR1 is MGHDK and CDR2 is SYGVNS. V was pared by 3 bases and J by 10 bases, with 15 bases between.

This chain joins TRBV2 and TRBJ1-4; tentative D call: TRBD1 (5 bases). V was pared by 0 bases and J by 10 bases, with 12 bases between. Germline V gene data show CDR1 as SNHLY and CDR2 as FYNNEI. The CDR3 sequence is 14 residues long. The CDR3 reads CASSEAGGGGKLFF. CDR3 DNA sequence: TGTGCCAGCAGTGAAGCGGGGGGGGGAGGAAAACTGTTTTTT.